The sequence of this T cell receptor beta chain was determined in a study of blood T cell repertoires in COVID-19. Whole-study context: Specimens from acute and convalescent COVID-19 originated in the United States, Italy and Spain. T cells, B-cell-depleted T cells, or PBMCs provided the cDNA or gDNA that served as material.

Sequenced by immunoSEQ multiplex PCR; TCRdb stores in-frame clones only, minus some. The sample carries approximately 86,000 clones, around 85% recorded once. The CDR3 length is 16 residues. In germline, CDR1 is LNHDA, CDR2 SQIVND (reference sequence). Unmatched junction bases numbered 4, after V lost 1 base and J lost 2 bases. Sequencing was performed on peripheral blood. This chain links TRBV19 with TRBJ2-7; 11 bases line up with TRBD1. This TCR was sampled from a man between 50 and 59 years old with acute or convalescent COVID-19. The DNA of the CDR3 is TGTGCCAGTAGTATAGTGAGGACAGGGGGCCCCTACGAGCAGTACTTC. Protein sequence: CASSIVRTGGPYEQYF.